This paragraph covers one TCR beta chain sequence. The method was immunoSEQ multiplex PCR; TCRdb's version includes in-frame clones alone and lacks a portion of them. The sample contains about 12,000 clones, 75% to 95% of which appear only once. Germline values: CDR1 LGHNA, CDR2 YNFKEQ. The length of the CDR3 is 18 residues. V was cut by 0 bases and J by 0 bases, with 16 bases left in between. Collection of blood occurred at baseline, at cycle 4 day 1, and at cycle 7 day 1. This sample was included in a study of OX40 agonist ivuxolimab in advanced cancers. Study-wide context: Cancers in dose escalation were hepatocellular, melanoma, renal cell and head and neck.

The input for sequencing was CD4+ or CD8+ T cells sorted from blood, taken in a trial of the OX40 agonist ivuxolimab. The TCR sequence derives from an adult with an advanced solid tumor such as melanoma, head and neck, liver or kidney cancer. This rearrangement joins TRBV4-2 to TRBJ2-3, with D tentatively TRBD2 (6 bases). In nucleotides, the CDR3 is TGTGCCAGCAGCCAAGATCCCTACGGGGGAGTAAGCACAGATACGCAGTATTTT. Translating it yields CASSQDPYGGVSTDTQYF.